The next 12 T cell receptor beta chains were all read from a single sample in a study of cytomegalovirus exposure and HLA in healthy donors. It was with 60 Vbeta and 13 Jbeta primers that the PCR ran. The data were produced by immunoSEQ multiplex PCR, yet TCRdb's version contains in-frame clones alone and is incomplete. The sample gives about 94,000 clones, over 50% of which show up once; about 3.8% is in the top ten. Sequencing was done on a sample of PBMCs. The source of these receptors is a man aged 25 to 40 in good health and CMV-seronegative.

The J gene is TRBJ1-3, the V gene TRBV20-1; D is uncertain. CDR1 DFQATT and CDR2 SNEGSKA come from the germline V gene (reference sequence). The V end was cut by 4 bases, the J end by 2 bases, with 3 bases between. The CDR3 is 11 amino acids. Written as DNA, the CDR3 is TGCAGTGCTAATACTGGAAACACCATATATTTT. This codes for CSANTGNTIYF.

For the CDR3, the DNA is TGTGCCAGCAGTTACTCGCGGGGGGCCGATGGCTACACCTTC. Its translation: CASSYSRGADGYTF. The rearrangement uses TRBV6-5 and TRBJ1-2; TRBD1 might be the D (6 bases). CDR3 length: 14 amino acids. Germline loops: CDR1 MNHEY, CDR2 SVGAGI. The V end was cut by 0 bases, the J end by 6 bases, with 11 bases between.

This chain uses TRBV30 with TRBJ1-2; TRBD1 agrees at 9 bases. The germline V gene has CDR1 GTSNPN and CDR2 SVGIG (reference sequence). The J segment lost 4 bases and the V segment lost 4 bases, leaving 10 bases of the junction unmatched. This CDR3 is 15 amino acids long. CDR3 sequence (DNA): TGTGCCTGGAACACTCCGGGACAGGGTCTCTATGGCTACACCTTC. It is translated as CAWNTPGQGLYGYTF.

V is TRBV6-5 and J is TRBJ2-5; no reliable D call. The closer fit of TRBJ2-7 to the DNA end suggests the J call may be wrong. This CDR3 has 13 residues. Germline V lookup: CDR1 MNHEY, CDR2 SVGAGI. The CDR3 region is CASTVGPSYEQYF. DNA for the CDR3: TGTGCCAGCACTGTGGGCCCCTCCTACGAGCAGTACTTC.

The J gene is TRBJ1-4, the V gene TRBV6-5; 7 bases are shared with TRBD1. Germline values: CDR1 MNHEY, CDR2 SVGAGI. This CDR3 is 12 amino acids long. The ends lost 11 bases at V and 6 bases at J; junction bases unmatched: 6. Written as DNA, the CDR3 is TGTGCCGTTCAGGGGGATGATGAAAAACTGTTTTTT. This sequence encodes CAVQGDDEKLFF.

This clone was detected once. V gene TRBV7-3 combines with J gene TRBJ2-1, with 7 bases matching TRBD1. J lost 0 bases, V lost 5 bases, and 4 bases had no gene match. Germline lookup yields CDR1 SGHTA and CDR2 FQGTGA. The CDR3 runs 15 residues. The CDR3 is CASSVGQSSYNEQFF. The CDR3 nucleotides read TGTGCCAGCAGCGTGGGACAGAGCTCCTACAATGAGCAGTTCTTC.

The rearrangement joins TRBV28 to TRBJ1-3, with a possible D match to TRBD1 (6 bases). This CDR3 contains 16 residues. Germline V CDR1 and CDR2: MDHEN, SYDVKM. V was clipped by 6 bases and J by 7 bases, with 22 bases between them. The CDR3 protein is CASSLQGGLRVNTIYF. In nucleotides, the CDR3 is TGTGCCAGCAGCTTACAGGGCGGTTTGAGAGTGAACACCATATATTTT.

V gene TRBV7-8 combines with J gene TRBJ1-2; 10 bases map to TRBD1. V lost 3 bases to trimming and J lost 6 bases; unmatched junction nucleotides: 7. Germline V gives CDR1 SGHVS, CDR2 FQNEAQ. This CDR3 region has 15 residues. In nucleotides, the CDR3 is TGTGCCAGCAGCTTGGGACCCGGGACAGGGGATGGCTACACCTTC. Residues: CASSLGPGTGDGYTF.

This clone was observed a few times. V and J are TRBV4-1 and TRBJ2-7; 9 bases are a match to TRBD2. The CDR3 loop spans 16 amino acids. V lost 1 base to trimming and J lost 0 bases; unmatched junction nucleotides: 4. Germline V gene lookup returns CDR1 MGHRA and CDR2 YSYEKL. CDR3 amino acids: CASSQGGAGGSYEQYF. The CDR3 DNA sequence: TGCGCCAGCAGCCAAGGCGGAGCGGGAGGCTCCTACGAGCAGTACTTC.

This clone was detected a few times. The chain couples TRBV6-5 to TRBJ1-3, with 8 bases identical to TRBD1. CDR3 length equals 14 residues. V trimming: 8 bases; J trimming: 0 bases; junction bases outside the gene matches: 3. From germline, CDR1 is MNHEY and CDR2 SVGAGI. CDR3 nucleotide sequence: TGTGCCAGCGGGGACAGGAGCTCTGGAAACACCATATATTTT. Its protein product is CASGDRSSGNTIYF.

This clone was seen more than once but under ten times. The rearrangement joins TRBV5-1 to TRBJ2-1, with D possibly being TRBD1 (5 bases). Trimming took off 0 bases at V and 4 bases at J, with 14 bases between the two ends. CDR3 size: 16 residues. The V gene's germline CDR1 is SGHRS and CDR2 YFSETQ. The CDR3 protein is CASSLASGLGYNEQFF. The CDR3 nucleotides read TGCGCCAGCAGCTTGGCGTCAGGGTTGGGGTACAATGAGCAGTTCTTC.

The V call is TRBV6-5, the J call TRBJ2-1; D is possibly TRBD1 (5 bases). The V gene lost 2 bases and the J gene lost 4 bases, with 9 bases spanning the gap. This CDR3 region has 14 residues. CDR1 MNHEY and CDR2 SVGAGI come from the germline V gene. CDR3 DNA: TGTGCCAGCAGTTACGAAGGGGCGTACAATGAGCAGTTCTTC. Translated: CASSYEGAYNEQFF.